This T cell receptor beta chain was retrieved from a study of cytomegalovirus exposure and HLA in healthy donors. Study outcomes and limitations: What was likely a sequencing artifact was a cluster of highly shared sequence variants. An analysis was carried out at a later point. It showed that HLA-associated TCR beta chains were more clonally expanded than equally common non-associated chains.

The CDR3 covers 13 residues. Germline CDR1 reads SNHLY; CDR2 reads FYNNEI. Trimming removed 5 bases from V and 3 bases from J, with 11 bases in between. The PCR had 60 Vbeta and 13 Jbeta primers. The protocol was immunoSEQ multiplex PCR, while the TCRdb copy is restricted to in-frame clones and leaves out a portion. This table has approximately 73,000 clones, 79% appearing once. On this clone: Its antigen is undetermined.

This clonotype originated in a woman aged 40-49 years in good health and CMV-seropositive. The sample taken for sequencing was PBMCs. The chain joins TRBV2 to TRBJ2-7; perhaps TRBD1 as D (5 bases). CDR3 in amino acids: CASSRTYDYEQYF. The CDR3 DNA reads TGTGCCAGCAGTCGGACATATGACTACGAGCAGTACTTC. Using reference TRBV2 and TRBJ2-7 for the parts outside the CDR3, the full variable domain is EPEVTQTPSHQVTQMGQEVILRCVPISNHLYFYWYRQILGQKVEFLVSFYNNEISEKSEIFDDQFSVERPDGSNFTLKIRSTKLEDSAMYFCASSRTYDYEQYFGPGTRLTVT.